These 2 T cell receptor beta chains share one sample of origin, sequenced in a study of cytomegalovirus exposure and HLA in healthy donors. The PCR was carried out with 60 Vbeta primers and 13 Jbeta primers. The method was immunoSEQ multiplex PCR; TCRdb's version includes in-frame clones alone and lacks a portion of them. Its table lists around 160,000 clones. Material: PBMCs. The source is a woman aged 50 to 65 in good health and CMV-seronegative.

This sequence joins TRBV11-2 and TRBJ2-7; 16 bases align to TRBD2. CDR1 SGHAT and CDR2 FQNNGV come from the germline V gene. The CDR3 contains 18 residues. V was pared by 4 bases and J by 0 bases, with 6 bases of the junction left unmatched. This chain's CDR3 is CASSWRGLAGGFSYEQYF. CDR3 bases: TGTGCCAGCAGCTGGCGGGGACTAGCGGGAGGGTTCTCCTACGAGCAGTACTTC.

The chain has TRBV20-1 and TRBJ2-1, with D tentatively TRBD2 (6 bases). This CDR3 spans 10 amino acids. The germline V gene encodes CDR1 DFQATT and CDR2 SNEGSKA (reference sequence). V was cut by 8 bases and J by 8 bases, with 10 bases left in between. CDR3 in amino acids: CSTTSHEQFF. CDR3 bases: TGCAGTACGACTAGTCATGAGCAGTTCTTC.